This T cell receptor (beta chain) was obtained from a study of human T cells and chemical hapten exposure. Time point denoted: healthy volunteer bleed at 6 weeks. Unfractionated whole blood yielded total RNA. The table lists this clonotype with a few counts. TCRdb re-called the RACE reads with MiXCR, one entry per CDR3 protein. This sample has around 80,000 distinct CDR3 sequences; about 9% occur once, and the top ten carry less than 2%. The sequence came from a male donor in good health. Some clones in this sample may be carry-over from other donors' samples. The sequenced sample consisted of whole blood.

The CDR3 loop reads CASSLQDTRYGYTF. CDR3 coding DNA: TGTGCCAGCAGTTTGCAGGATACACGCTATGGCTACACCTTC. V and J are TRBV12-3 or TRBV12-4 and TRBJ1-2; D not resolved. V was trimmed by 3 bases and J by 4 bases, leaving 12 bases between them. The CDR3 has 14 residues.